Shown below are 30 T cell receptor beta chains from a single sample sequenced in a study of T cell responses to AZD1222 COVID-19 vaccine. The data were produced by immunoSEQ multiplex PCR, yet TCRdb's version contains in-frame clones alone and is incomplete. The sample has approximately 210,000 clones, 94% seen once. The material was peripheral blood, obtained 28 days after the second dose of the MenACWY control vaccine. These receptors all stem from an adult who received the MenACWY meningococcal vaccine as a control.

Note on this clone: This CDR3 is also generated by other DNA sequences in the sample. The chain links TRBV6-5 to TRBJ2-2; weak D call: TRBD1 (5 bases). Deletions cut 4 bases from V and 1 base from J, with 7 bases between. The CDR3 runs to 14 residues. The germline CDR1 and CDR2 sequences are MNHEY and SVGAGI. The CDR3 region is CASSSTGNTGELFF. CDR3 DNA: TGTGCCAGCAGTTCCACAGGGAACACCGGGGAGCTGTTTTTT.

The V and J genes are TRBV19 and TRBJ1-2; TRBD1 matches at 7 bases. Germline values: CDR1 LNHDA, CDR2 SQIVND (reference sequence). Trimming took 5 bases from V and 2 from J; bases not matched to a gene: 2. The CDR3 is made up of 13 amino acids. CDR3 loop: CASSPDRNYGYTF. CDR3 bases: TGTGCCAGTAGTCCGGACAGGAACTATGGCTACACCTTC.

V usage is TRBV3-1 (or the pseudogene TRBV3-2) and J usage is TRBJ2-3, with D possibly matching TRBD1 (6 bases). The CDR3 is made up of 15 amino acids. The germline V and J ends were trimmed by 3 bases and 0 bases, with 10 bases remaining between them. Germline CDR1 is LGHDT and CDR2 is YNNKEL (reference sequence). This CDR3 is CASSQEGQSTDTQYF. The DNA of the CDR3 is TGTGCCAGCAGCCAGGAAGGACAGAGCACAGATACGCAGTATTTT.

The genes are TRBV18 and TRBJ1-6, with a tentative D call TRBD1 (5 bases). CDR1 is KGHSH and CDR2 is LQKENI in the germline V gene. V was cut by 6 bases and J by 10 bases, with 16 bases left in between. This CDR3 is 14 amino acids long. Written as DNA, the CDR3 is TGTGCCAGCTCTCAGGACATCTCCTACTCACCCCTCCACTTT. Encoded protein: CASSQDISYSPLHF.

The chain couples TRBV4-3 to TRBJ2-3; a weak D match, TRBD1 (6 bases). Germline CDR1 and CDR2: LGHNA and YSLEER. CDR3 length: 17 residues. V was trimmed by 5 bases and J by 0 bases, leaving 18 bases between them. In nucleotides, the CDR3 is TGCGCCAGCAGCGTAACCTTCCAGGGGACGAGCACAGATACGCAGTATTTT. Translated, it gives CASSVTFQGTSTDTQYF.

V gene TRBV29-1 combines with J gene TRBJ1-1, with 8 bases that match TRBD1. This CDR3 comprises 13 residues. The junction had 6 bases not matched to a gene; V was cut back by 5 bases and J by 4 bases. Germline CDR1 reads SQVTM; CDR2 reads ANQGSEA. The CDR3 DNA reads TGCAGCGTTACGGACAGGGTGGGCACTGAAGCTTTCTTT. This translates into CSVTDRVGTEAFF.

This chain joins TRBV7-7 and TRBJ2-3; a weak D match, TRBD2 (6 bases). This CDR3 region has 16 residues. Germline CDR1 SSHAT, CDR2 FNYEAQ (reference sequence). V was pared by 1 base and J by 2 bases, with 13 bases between. The CDR3 region is CASSLGTSQLTDTQYF. The DNA of the CDR3 is TGTGCCAGCAGCTTAGGTACTAGCCAACTCACAGATACGCAGTATTTT. Full variable domain (rest looked up from reference TRBV7-7 and TRBJ2-3): GAGVSQSPRYKVTKRGQDVTLRCDPISSHATLYWYQQALGQGPEFLTYFNYEAQPDKSGLPSDRFSAERPEGSISTLTIQRTEQRDSAMYRCASSLGTSQLTDTQYFGPGTRLTVL.

A word on this clone: A read error may account for a junction end that differs from germline. The rearrangement uses TRBV12-3 or TRBV12-4 and TRBJ2-5; 9 nucleotides line up with TRBD2. The CDR3 is made up of 13 amino acids. The CDR3 DNA reads as TGTGCCAGCAGTGTAGCGGGAGCGGAGACCCAGTACTTC. Residues: CASSVAGAETQYF.

The genes are TRBV19 and TRBJ2-3; 9 bases fit TRBD2. This CDR3 region has 15 residues. V gave up 3 bases and J gave up 6 bases; unmatched junction bases: 7. CDR1 and CDR2 from the germline V gene are LNHDA and SQIVND (reference sequence). Here the CDR3 DNA reads TGTGCCAGTAGTATCCTAGCGGGGATAAGGGATACGCAGTATTTT. Translation gives CASSILAGIRDTQYF.

This clone was detected only a few times. The chain links TRBV3-1 (or the pseudogene TRBV3-2) to TRBJ1-1; D ambiguous. Trimming cost V 0 bases and J 4 bases, with 9 bases left between them. CDR1 is LGHDT and CDR2 is YNNKEL in the germline V gene (reference sequence). This CDR3 region has 14 residues. CDR3 bases: TGTGCCAGCAGCCAAGATATGACGGGCACTGAAGCTTTCTTT. Protein sequence: CASSQDMTGTEAFF.

V is TRBV19 and J is TRBJ1-5, with TRBD1 as a possible D gene (5 bases). CDR1 is LNHDA, CDR2 SQIVND, per germline (reference sequence). This CDR3 is 15 amino acids long. The V end lost 3 bases, the J end lost 6 bases, and 15 bases lay between the germline ends. The CDR3 sequence is CASSMDTLGRQPQHF. The CDR3 region has the DNA TGTGCCAGTAGTATGGACACGCTCGGGCGTCAGCCCCAGCATTTT.

In DNA form, the CDR3 reads TGTGCCAGTAAAGATGGGGGCGGGAACACTGAAGCTTTCTTT. This gives the protein CASKDGGGNTEAFF. The V gene is TRBV19, the J gene TRBJ1-1, with D perhaps TRBD1 (6 bases). Germline V gene lookup returns CDR1 LNHDA and CDR2 SQIVND (reference sequence). This CDR3 is 14 amino acids long. Trimming left V 7 bases short and J 1 base short, with 13 bases between.

The chain carries TRBV27 and TRBJ1-2, with 7 bases lining up with TRBD1. V shed 0 bases and J 0 bases; nucleotides not matched to a gene: 4. In germline, CDR1 is MNHEY, CDR2 SMNVEV (reference sequence). This CDR3 has 16 amino acids. The chain's CDR3 is CASSLSGTEANYGYTF. CDR3 nucleotide sequence: TGTGCCAGCAGTTTATCGGGGACAGAAGCTAACTATGGCTACACCTTC.

The CDR3 here is CASSRNSGTGVQPQHF. The CDR3 nucleotides read TGTGCCAGCAGCCGGAATTCCGGGACAGGGGTTCAGCCCCAGCATTTT. V is TRBV3-1 (or the pseudogene TRBV3-2) and J is TRBJ1-5; 10 bases agree with TRBD1. The J segment lost 6 bases and the V segment lost 4 bases, leaving 9 bases of the junction unmatched. The CDR3 contains 16 residues. Per germline, CDR1 LGHDT and CDR2 YNNKEL (reference sequence).

This rearrangement joins TRBV6-5 to TRBJ2-1, with 8 bases lining up with TRBD2. J lost 2 bases, V lost 6 bases, and 6 bases had no gene match. This CDR3 comprises 15 residues. CDR1 MNHEY and CDR2 SVGAGI come from the germline V gene. This CDR3 is CASRPTSGPYNEQFF. The CDR3 coding sequence is TGTGCCAGCAGGCCCACTAGCGGACCCTACAATGAGCAGTTCTTC.

This chain connects TRBV7-9 to TRBJ2-3, with 9 bases fitting TRBD1. CDR3 size: 16 residues. Germline values: CDR1 SEHNR, CDR2 FQNEAQ (reference sequence). The V segment lost 0 bases and the J segment 2 bases; nucleotides outside the gene matches: 3. The CDR3 region has the DNA TGTGCCAGCAGCTTAGCGGACAGGGGTCACACAGATACGCAGTATTTT. Translation gives CASSLADRGHTDTQYF.

The genes are TRBV28 and TRBJ2-1; D may be TRBD2 (6 bases). The CDR3 sequence is 17 residues long. Trimming took off 3 bases at V and 2 bases at J, with 17 bases between the two ends. CDR1 is MDHEN and CDR2 is SYDVKM in the germline V gene. The CDR3 region is CASSFFTASVTYNEQFF. The DNA of the CDR3 is TGTGCCAGCAGTTTTTTCACGGCTAGCGTTACCTACAATGAGCAGTTCTTC.

The CDR3 sequence is CASSVGAGETGELFF. Here the CDR3 DNA reads TGTGCCAGCAGTGTTGGAGCGGGAGAAACCGGGGAGCTGTTTTTT. The genes are TRBV2 and TRBJ2-2; TRBD2 aligns across 8 bases. Trimming took 4 bases from V and 5 from J; bases not matched to a gene: 6. The CDR3 runs 15 residues. Looked up from germline, CDR1 is SNHLY and CDR2 is FYNNEI. Looking up the rest from reference TRBV2 and TRBJ2-2 gives the full variable domain: EPEVTQTPSHQVTQMGQEVILRCVPISNHLYFYWYRQILGQKVEFLVSFYNNEISEKSEIFDDQFSVERPDGSNFTLKIRSTKLEDSAMYFCASSVGAGETGELFFGEGSRLTVL.

The chain employs TRBV27 and TRBJ1-4; the match to TRBD1 covers 9 bases. CDR3 length: 14 residues. V lost 2 bases to trimming and J lost 8 bases; unmatched junction nucleotides: 3. Germline CDR1 MNHEY, CDR2 SMNVEV (reference sequence). The CDR3 loop is CASSLGTGREKLFF. The CDR3 DNA sequence: TGTGCCAGCAGTTTAGGGACAGGGAGGGAAAAACTGTTTTTT.

The chain is built from TRBV9 and TRBJ2-5; 10 bases fit TRBD1. CDR1 is SGDLS and CDR2 is YYNGEE in the germline V gene. Trimming took 2 bases from V and 4 from J; bases not matched to a gene: 5. The CDR3 extends over 15 amino acids. CDR3 sequence (DNA): TGTGCCAGCAGCGTGGGACAGGGGATGGGAGAGACCCAGTACTTC. Residues: CASSVGQGMGETQYF.

The chain is built from TRBV7-8 and TRBJ2-7, with TRBD2 identical over 10 bases. This CDR3 region has 13 residues. Unmatched junction bases numbered 4, after V lost 5 bases and J lost 6 bases. Per the germline V gene, CDR1 is SGHVS and CDR2 is FQNEAQ. CDR3 loop: CASSPLAGVEQYF. As DNA, the CDR3 is TGTGCCAGCAGCCCTCTAGCGGGAGTCGAGCAGTACTTC.

The rearrangement joins TRBV4-1 to TRBJ2-3, with 10 bases identical to TRBD1. Germline V gene sequence: CDR1 MGHRA, CDR2 YSYEKL. The CDR3 runs to 16 residues. The junction had 7 bases not matched to a gene; V was cut back by 4 bases and J by 3 bases. The CDR3 DNA reads TGCGCCAGCAGCCCTCCGGGACAGGGGCGTACAGATACGCAGTATTTT. It codes for CASSPPGQGRTDTQYF.

The chain is built from TRBV3-1 (or the pseudogene TRBV3-2) and TRBJ1-5, with 11 bases identical to TRBD1. The CDR3 length is 16 residues. Germline CDR1 reads LGHDT; CDR2 reads YNNKEL (reference sequence). V lost 3 bases to trimming and J lost 5 bases; unmatched junction nucleotides: 6. Here the CDR3 DNA reads TGTGCCAGCAGCCATGCCGGGACAGGGGGGCATCAGCCCCAGCATTTT. This encodes CASSHAGTGGHQPQHF.

J is TRBJ1-4 and V is TRBV9; D may be TRBD1 (6 bases). Per the germline V gene, CDR1 is SGDLS and CDR2 is YYNGEE. CDR3 length: 14 amino acids. Trimming left V 4 bases short and J 3 bases short, with 10 bases between. The CDR3 region has the DNA TGTGCCAGCAGCCTGGAGGGGGCTAATGAAAAACTGTTTTTT. Translation: CASSLEGANEKLFF.

This clone occurred once. The V call is TRBV24-1, the J call TRBJ2-1; perhaps TRBD2 as D (6 bases). Trimming stripped 4 bases from V and 9 bases from J, with 12 bases between. This CDR3 is built from 13 residues. In germline, CDR1 is KGHDR, CDR2 SFDVKD. The CDR3 sequence: CATSELLGGEQFF. CDR3 nucleotides: TGTGCCACCAGTGAGTTGCTGGGGGGTGAGCAGTTCTTC.

The genes are TRBV11-2 and TRBJ1-1; tentatively, D is TRBD1 (5 bases). Germline V gives CDR1 SGHAT, CDR2 FQNNGV. V gave up 2 bases and J gave up 8 bases, with 9 bases separating them. The CDR3 contains 12 residues. CDR3 loop: CASSLTGQEAFF. The DNA for the CDR3 is TGTGCCAGCAGCTTAACAGGACAAGAAGCTTTCTTT.

This chain joins TRBV7-9 and TRBJ1-1; D unclear. Germline V gene sequence: CDR1 SEHNR, CDR2 FQNEAQ (reference sequence). This CDR3 has 10 residues. CDR3 amino acids: CAGGDTEAFF. The CDR3 DNA reads as TGTGCGGGTGGGGACACTGAAGCTTTCTTT.

The rearrangement uses TRBV6-6 and TRBJ1-4; D is uncertain. CDR3 length equals 13 residues. Trimming shortened V by 3 bases and J by 1 base, and 3 bases separated the two germline ends. Germline V gene sequence: CDR1 MNHNY, CDR2 SVGAGI (reference sequence). The CDR3 nucleotides are TGTGCCAGCAGTTATGGAACTAATGAAAAACTGTTTTTT. It encodes CASSYGTNEKLFF.

This chain joins TRBV6-5 and TRBJ1-5; possibly TRBD1 for D (5 bases). V was trimmed by 6 bases and J by 4 bases, leaving 13 bases between them. In germline, CDR1 is MNHEY, CDR2 SVGAGI. This CDR3 contains 14 residues. The CDR3 loop reads CASRGQGGNQPQHF. The CDR3 DNA follows: TGTGCCAGCAGAGGGCAGGGAGGGAATCAGCCCCAGCATTTT.

DNA for the CDR3: TGTGCCAGTAGTATGGCAGGGGTCTACGAGCAGTACTTC. Translated, it gives CASSMAGVYEQYF. V and J are TRBV19 and TRBJ2-7; D possibly corresponds to TRBD1 (6 bases). Looked up from germline, CDR1 is LNHDA and CDR2 is SQIVND (reference sequence). The CDR3 is made up of 13 amino acids. V was pared by 3 bases and J by 3 bases, with 9 bases between.